The next 28 T cell receptor beta chains were all read from a single sample in a study of cytomegalovirus exposure and HLA in healthy donors. 13 Jbeta primers and 60 Vbeta primers were used for the PCR. Sequencing was performed with immunoSEQ multiplex PCR; in TCRdb, only in-frame clones are kept and a portion is missing. The sample lists about 98,000 clones, roughly 70% occurring once. Input material: PBMCs. All receptors come from a male donor in good health and CMV-seronegative.

The J gene is TRBJ2-7, the V gene TRBV27; 7 bases are shared with TRBD2. The CDR3 sequence is 15 residues long. Germline trimming cut 2 bases from V and 1 base from J; bases unmatched to any gene: 5. Germline CDR1 is MNHEY and CDR2 is SMNVEV (reference sequence). CDR3 loop: CASSLLAAQSYEQYF. The DNA for the CDR3 is TGTGCCAGCAGTTTACTAGCGGCACAATCCTACGAGCAGTACTTC.

The sample holds one count of this clone. V usage is TRBV10-1 and J usage is TRBJ2-6; D may be TRBD1 (6 bases). CDR1 is WNHNN and CDR2 is SYGVQD in the germline V gene (reference sequence). Trimming pared 5 bases from V and 0 bases from J, leaving 14 bases between. The CDR3 spans 17 residues. The CDR3 is CASSPRGGSSGANVLTF. The CDR3 bases are TGCGCCAGCAGTCCCCGAGGGGGTAGCTCTGGGGCCAACGTCCTGACTTTC.

The chain has TRBV5-6 and TRBJ1-1; no definite D call. The germline V gene encodes CDR1 SGHDT and CDR2 YYEEEE. The CDR3 spans 14 residues. Trimming stripped 6 bases from V and 9 bases from J, with 21 bases between. This chain's CDR3 is CASTDGVGRRQAFF. CDR3 DNA sequence: TGTGCCAGCACCGACGGGGTGGGGAGGAGGCAAGCTTTCTTT.

The chain links TRBV27 to TRBJ2-1; 8 bases line up with TRBD2. The CDR3 contains 16 residues. Germline trimming cut 2 bases from V and 6 bases from J; bases unmatched to any gene: 9. The germline V gene has CDR1 MNHEY and CDR2 SMNVEV (reference sequence). CDR3 residues: CASSLILREVGNEQFF. In nucleotides, the CDR3 is TGTGCCAGCAGTTTAATTTTGCGGGAGGTAGGCAATGAGCAGTTCTTC.

This chain joins TRBV11-2 and TRBJ1-5, with 7 bases matching TRBD1. J was trimmed by 2 bases and V by 0 bases; bases with no gene match: 1. This CDR3 has 15 amino acids. Per the germline V gene, CDR1 is SGHAT and CDR2 is FQNNGV. CDR3 DNA: TGTGCCAGCAGCTTAGATCAGGGGGGCAATCAGCCCCAGCATTTT. Its translation: CASSLDQGGNQPQHF.

V usage is TRBV6-5 and J usage is TRBJ2-7; weak D call: TRBD2 (6 bases). This CDR3 has 14 amino acids. Deletions cut 4 bases from V and 4 bases from J, with 14 bases between. Germline V lookup: CDR1 MNHEY, CDR2 SVGAGI. The CDR3 here is CASSFTDYFYEQYF. The DNA for the CDR3 is TGTGCCAGCAGTTTTACGGACTATTTTTACGAGCAGTACTTC.

The chain carries TRBV2 and TRBJ2-5; TRBD2 matches 14 bases. Per the germline V gene, CDR1 is SNHLY and CDR2 is FYNNEI. The V gene end was trimmed by 3 bases and the J gene end by 7 bases; junction bases not matched to a gene: 7. CDR3 length equals 16 residues. The CDR3 bases are TGTGCCAGCAGTGAGGATAGCGGACTAGCGGGAGGGACCCAGTACTTC. Translation: CASSEDSGLAGGTQYF.

In its sample, this clone was seen a few times. The rearrangement links TRBV4-1 to TRBJ2-7; possible D gene TRBD2, 6 bases. The CDR3 extends over 15 amino acids. V gave up 2 bases and J gave up 3 bases, with 14 bases separating them. Germline V gives CDR1 MGHRA, CDR2 YSYEKL. The DNA for the CDR3 is TGCGCCAGCAGCCAAAACCCGGGTAGCGGCTACGAGCAGTACTTC. It is translated as CASSQNPGSGYEQYF.

This sequence joins TRBV9 and TRBJ1-2, with a possible D match to TRBD1 (5 bases). Trimming removed 4 bases from V and 4 bases from J, with 14 bases in between. The CDR3 length is 14 residues. Germline V lookup: CDR1 SGDLS, CDR2 YYNGEE. The DNA of the CDR3 is TGTGCCAGCAGCCCCGACGGGGGGGTCTATGGCTACACCTTC. Translation gives CASSPDGGVYGYTF.

This chain connects TRBV5-4 to TRBJ1-1; D possibly corresponds to TRBD1 (6 bases). The ends were cut back, 4 bases at V and 8 bases at J, with 12 bases in the middle. Germline values: CDR1 SGHNT, CDR2 YYREEE (reference sequence). This CDR3 is built from 12 residues. The CDR3 here is CASSPRTGEAFF. CDR3 nucleotides: TGTGCCAGCAGCCCGCGAACAGGGGAAGCTTTCTTT.

The gene calls are TRBV28 and TRBJ2-2; D unresolved. This CDR3 has 12 residues. V lost 10 bases, J lost 4 bases, and 10 bases lay in between. Germline CDR1 is MDHEN and CDR2 is SYDVKM. The CDR3 DNA reads TGTGCCACCCCACTGAGCACCGGGGAGCTGTTTTTT. Its translation is CATPLSTGELFF.

J is TRBJ2-1 and V is TRBV28; 10 bases agree with TRBD1. This CDR3 has 17 residues. Germline CDR1 reads MDHEN; CDR2 reads SYDVKM. The J segment lost 4 bases and the V segment lost 6 bases, leaving 12 bases of the junction unmatched. The CDR3 DNA is TGTGCCAGCAGGGAAGACTACGGGACAGGGGAGTACAATGAGCAGTTCTTC. It specifies CASREDYGTGEYNEQFF.

There are a few counts of this clone. The CDR3 nucleotides read TGTGCCAGCAGTCGCGGGACAGACTATGGCTACACCTTC. It codes for CASSRGTDYGYTF. The chain carries TRBV6-5 and TRBJ1-2; 7 bases map to TRBD1. Trimming cost V 5 bases and J 3 bases; bases outside gene matches: 3. The length of the CDR3 is 13 residues. Looked up from germline, CDR1 is MNHEY and CDR2 is SVGAGI.

The CDR3 sequence: CASSYVGGESYEQYF. CDR3 sequence (DNA): TGTGCCAGTAGCTACGTAGGGGGAGAGTCCTACGAGCAGTACTTC. V is TRBV19 and J is TRBJ2-7; D perhaps matches TRBD1 (6 bases). This CDR3 has 15 amino acids. Per germline, CDR1 LNHDA and CDR2 SQIVND (reference sequence). Trimming took 6 bases from V and 1 from J, leaving 16 bases between them.

This rearrangement joins TRBV28 to TRBJ2-7, with D tentatively TRBD1 (6 bases). Germline CDR1 and CDR2: MDHEN and SYDVKM. This CDR3 is 17 amino acids long. The V and J ends lost 5 bases and 0 bases respectively, with 20 bases between them. CDR3 nucleotides: TGTGCCAGCAGTGGGGGCCTTGGACCCCGGAGCTCCTACGAGCAGTACTTC. It codes for CASSGGLGPRSSYEQYF.

The rearrangement links TRBV19 to TRBJ2-7, with TRBD1 identical over 7 bases. CDR1 and CDR2 from the germline V gene are LNHDA and SQIVND (reference sequence). The CDR3 contains 16 residues. With V trimmed by 3 bases and J by 6 bases, 14 bases remained unmatched. The CDR3 sequence is CASSITWETGSGEQYF. The CDR3 DNA follows: TGTGCCAGTAGTATTACTTGGGAGACAGGGTCCGGCGAGCAGTACTTC.

The J gene is TRBJ1-4, the V gene TRBV6-4; 8 bases line up with TRBD1. CDR1 and CDR2 (germline): MRHNA, SNTAGT. The CDR3 runs to 18 residues. V lost 0 bases, J lost 2 bases, and 8 bases stayed unmatched. The CDR3 DNA sequence: TGTGCCAGCAGTGACTCACCAGGGGGCGCCGGCACTAATGAAAAACTGTTTTTT. Its translation: CASSDSPGGAGTNEKLFF.

V is TRBV19 and J is TRBJ1-1; 8 bases fit TRBD1. V gave up 6 bases and J gave up 3 bases; unmatched junction bases: 6. CDR3 length: 14 residues. CDR1 and CDR2 from the germline V gene are LNHDA and SQIVND (reference sequence). Written as DNA, the CDR3 is TGTGCCAGTAGGACGACAGGGGACTACACTGAAGCTTTCTTT. Amino acid sequence: CASRTTGDYTEAFF.

This chain joins TRBV19 and TRBJ1-1; D ambiguous. V was cut by 3 bases and J by 4 bases, with 12 bases left in between. There are 14 residues in the CDR3. Germline CDR1 is LNHDA and CDR2 is SQIVND (reference sequence). The CDR3 DNA reads TGTGCCAGTAGTATCCCCGGGAGGATCACTGAAGCTTTCTTT. It encodes CASSIPGRITEAFF. The full variable domain, completed using reference TRBV19 and TRBJ1-1, is DGGITQSPKYLFRKEGQNVTLSCEQNLNHDAMYWYRQDPGQGLRLIYYSQIVNDFQKGDIAEGYSVSREKKESFPLTVTSAQKNPTAFYLCASSIPGRITEAFFGQGTRLTVV.

This rearrangement joins TRBV7-9 to TRBJ2-1; 7 bases are shared with TRBD2. The ends lost 2 bases at V and 3 bases at J; junction bases unmatched: 4. Germline CDR1 reads SEHNR; CDR2 reads FQNEAQ (reference sequence). CDR3 size: 15 residues. CDR3 sequence (DNA): TGTGCCAGCAGCTTACGACTAGCTGGCTACAATGAGCAGTTCTTC. Encoded protein: CASSLRLAGYNEQFF. Full variable domain (missing parts from reference TRBV7-9 and TRBJ2-1): DTGVSQNPRHKITKRGQNVTFRCDPISEHNRLYWYRQTLGQGPEFLTYFQNEAQLEKSRLLSDRFSAERPKGSFSTLEIQRTEQGDSAMYLCASSLRLAGYNEQFFGPGTRLTVL.

This clone was detected only a few times. This chain joins TRBV27 and TRBJ2-1; TRBD2 aligns across 9 bases. Germline CDR1 MNHEY, CDR2 SMNVEV (reference sequence). After removal of 2 bases from V and 3 bases from J, the junction contained 2 bases not matched to a gene. The CDR3 spans 15 residues. CDR3 in DNA: TGTGCCAGCAGTTTAGCGGGAGGGAACTACAATGAGCAGTTCTTC. Its translation is CASSLAGGNYNEQFF.

The chain couples TRBV19 to TRBJ1-1, with D hard to call. The CDR3 length is 13 residues. V was shortened by 8 bases and J by 1 base, with 11 bases between the two germline ends. In germline, CDR1 is LNHDA, CDR2 SQIVND (reference sequence). CDR3: CASGPTSNTEAFF. The CDR3 DNA sequence: TGTGCCAGTGGGCCTACATCGAACACTGAAGCTTTCTTT.

The rearrangement links TRBV7-3 to TRBJ1-1; maybe TRBD1 (5 bases). CDR1 and CDR2 from the germline V gene are SGHTA and FQGTGA. Trimming stripped 5 bases from V and 4 bases from J, with 8 bases between. CDR3 size: 12 residues. In DNA form, the CDR3 reads TGTGCCAGCAGCCAGGGCGTCACTGAAGCTTTCTTT. Translation: CASSQGVTEAFF.

There are a few counts of this clone. V gene TRBV30 combines with J gene TRBJ2-7; 8 nucleotides align to TRBD1. Germline loops: CDR1 GTSNPN, CDR2 SVGIG (reference sequence). V shed 4 bases and J 7 bases; nucleotides not matched to a gene: 9. There are 13 residues in the CDR3. CDR3 sequence: CAWIGRGHGEQYF. DNA for the CDR3: TGTGCCTGGATAGGCAGGGGGCATGGTGAGCAGTACTTC.

This clone has more than one count but fewer than ten. The rearrangement uses TRBV27 and TRBJ2-1, with D perhaps TRBD2 (6 bases). V lost 9 bases and J 3 bases, leaving 21 bases between the germline ends. The CDR3 contains 16 residues. CDR1 MNHEY and CDR2 SMNVEV come from the germline V gene (reference sequence). The CDR3 coding sequence is TGTGCCAGGTGCGGCCGTGTCGGGAGTTACTACAATGAGCAGTTCTTC. It encodes CARCGRVGSYYNEQFF.

This clone has just a few counts. The CDR3 region is CASSQDRSSNEQFF. CDR3 sequence (DNA): TGTGCCAGCAGCCAAGATCGGTCGTCCAATGAGCAGTTCTTC. The chain has TRBV4-2 and TRBJ2-1; D uncertain. Germline lookup yields CDR1 LGHNA and CDR2 YNFKEQ. Trimming pared 0 bases from V and 6 bases from J, leaving 9 bases between. The CDR3 spans 14 residues.

This clone is categorized as medium-sized. The chain joins TRBV30 to TRBJ2-1, with 10 bases identical to TRBD2. There are 14 residues in the CDR3. J lost 4 bases, V lost 2 bases, and 2 bases had no gene match. CDR1 is GTSNPN, CDR2 SVGIG, per germline (reference sequence). CDR3 nucleotides: TGTGCCTGGAGTAAACTAGCGGGGTACAATGAGCAGTTCTTC. Its protein is CAWSKLAGYNEQFF.

V usage is TRBV28 and J usage is TRBJ2-7, with 9 bases matching TRBD1. The CDR3 contains 15 residues. CDR1 and CDR2 (germline): MDHEN, SYDVKM. Unmatched junction bases numbered 7, after V lost 6 bases and J lost 1 base. Here the CDR3 reads CASRWGGTGSYEQYF. CDR3 in DNA: TGTGCCAGCAGGTGGGGCGGGACAGGGTCCTACGAGCAGTACTTC. Looking up the rest from reference TRBV28 and TRBJ2-7 gives the full variable domain: DVKVTQSSRYLVKRTGEKVFLECVQDMDHENMFWYRQDPGLGLRLIYFSYDVKMKEKGDIPEGYSVSREKKERFSLILESASTNQTSMYLCASRWGGTGSYEQYFGPGTRLTVT.